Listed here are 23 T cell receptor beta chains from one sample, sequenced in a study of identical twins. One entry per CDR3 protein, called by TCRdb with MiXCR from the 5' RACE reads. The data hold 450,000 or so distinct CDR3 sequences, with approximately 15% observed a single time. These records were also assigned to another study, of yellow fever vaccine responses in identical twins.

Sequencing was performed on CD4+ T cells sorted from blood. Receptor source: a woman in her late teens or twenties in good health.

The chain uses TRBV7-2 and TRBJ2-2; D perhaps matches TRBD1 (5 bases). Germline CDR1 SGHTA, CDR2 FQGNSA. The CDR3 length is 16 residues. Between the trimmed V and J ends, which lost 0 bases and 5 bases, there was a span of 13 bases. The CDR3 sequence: CASSLALTGTTGELFF. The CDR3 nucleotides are TGTGCCAGCAGCTTAGCGCTCACAGGCACGACCGGGGAGCTGTTTTTT.

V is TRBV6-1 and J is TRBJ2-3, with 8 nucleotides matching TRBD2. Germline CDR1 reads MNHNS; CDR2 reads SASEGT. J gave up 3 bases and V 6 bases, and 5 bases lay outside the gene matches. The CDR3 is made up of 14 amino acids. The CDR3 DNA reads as TGTGCCAGCAGGACAGCGGGGGCAACAGATACGCAGTATTTT. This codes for CASRTAGATDTQYF.

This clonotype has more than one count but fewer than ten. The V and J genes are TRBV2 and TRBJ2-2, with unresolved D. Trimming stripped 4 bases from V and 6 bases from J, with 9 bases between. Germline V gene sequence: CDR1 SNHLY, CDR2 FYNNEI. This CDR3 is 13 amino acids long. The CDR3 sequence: CASSGSRSGELFF. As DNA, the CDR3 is TGTGCCAGCAGTGGGTCTAGGTCCGGGGAGCTGTTTTTT.

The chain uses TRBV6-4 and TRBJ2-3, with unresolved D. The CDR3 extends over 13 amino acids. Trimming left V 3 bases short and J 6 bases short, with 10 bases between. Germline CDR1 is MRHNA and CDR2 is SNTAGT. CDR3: CASSDFFGDTQYF. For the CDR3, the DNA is TGTGCCAGCAGTGATTTTTTCGGGGATACGCAGTATTTT.

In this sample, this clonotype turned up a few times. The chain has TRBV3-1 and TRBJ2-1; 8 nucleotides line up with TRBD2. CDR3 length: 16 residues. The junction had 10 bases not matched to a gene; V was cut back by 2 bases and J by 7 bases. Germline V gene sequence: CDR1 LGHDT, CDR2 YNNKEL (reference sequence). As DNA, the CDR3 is TGTGCCAGCAGCCAATATTCGGCCGGGGGGGGTAATGAGCAGTTCTTC. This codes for CASSQYSAGGGNEQFF.

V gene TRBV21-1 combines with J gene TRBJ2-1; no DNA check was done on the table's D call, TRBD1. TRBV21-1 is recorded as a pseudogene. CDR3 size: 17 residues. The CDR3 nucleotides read TGTGCCAGCAGCAGTACGGGACAGGGGGATCTCGGGGATGAGCAGTTCTTC. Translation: CASSSTGQGDLGDEQFF.

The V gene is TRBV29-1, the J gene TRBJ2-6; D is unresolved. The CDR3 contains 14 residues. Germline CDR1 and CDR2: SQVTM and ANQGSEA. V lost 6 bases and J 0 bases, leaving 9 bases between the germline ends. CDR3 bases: TGCAGCGTATACGACGGCTCTGGGGCCAACGTCCTGACTTTC. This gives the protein CSVYDGSGANVLTF.

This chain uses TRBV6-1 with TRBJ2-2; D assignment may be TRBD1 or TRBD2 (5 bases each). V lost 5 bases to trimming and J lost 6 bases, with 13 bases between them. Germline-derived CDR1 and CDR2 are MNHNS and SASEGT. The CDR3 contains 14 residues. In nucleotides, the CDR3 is TGTGCCAGCAGTCAAAGAGGGGAAGCCGGGGAGCTGTTTTTT. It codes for CASSQRGEAGELFF.

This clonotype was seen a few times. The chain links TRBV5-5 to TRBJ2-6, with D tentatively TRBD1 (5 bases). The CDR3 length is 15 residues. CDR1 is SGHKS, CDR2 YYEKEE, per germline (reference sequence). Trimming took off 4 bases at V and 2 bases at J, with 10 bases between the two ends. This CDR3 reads CASSPIRAGANVLTF. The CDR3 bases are TGTGCCAGCAGCCCCATCAGGGCTGGGGCCAACGTCCTGACTTTC.

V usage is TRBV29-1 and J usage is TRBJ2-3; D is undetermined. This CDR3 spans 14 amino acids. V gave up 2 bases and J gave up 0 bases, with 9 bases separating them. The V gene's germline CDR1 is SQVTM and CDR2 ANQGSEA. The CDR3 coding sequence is TGCAGCGTTGAACGAGACGGCAGCACAGATACGCAGTATTTT. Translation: CSVERDGSTDTQYF.

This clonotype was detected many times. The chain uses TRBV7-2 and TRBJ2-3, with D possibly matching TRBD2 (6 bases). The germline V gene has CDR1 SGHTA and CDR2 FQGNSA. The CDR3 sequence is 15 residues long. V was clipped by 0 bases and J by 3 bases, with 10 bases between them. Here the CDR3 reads CASSLARGGTDTQYF. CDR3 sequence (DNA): TGTGCCAGCAGCTTAGCGCGGGGCGGAACAGATACGCAGTATTTT.

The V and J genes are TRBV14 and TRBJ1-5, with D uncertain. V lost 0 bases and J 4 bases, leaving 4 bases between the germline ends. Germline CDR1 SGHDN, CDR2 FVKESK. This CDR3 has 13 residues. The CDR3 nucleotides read TGTGCCAGCAGCCAAGAGATGAATCAGCCCCAGCATTTT. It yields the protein CASSQEMNQPQHF.

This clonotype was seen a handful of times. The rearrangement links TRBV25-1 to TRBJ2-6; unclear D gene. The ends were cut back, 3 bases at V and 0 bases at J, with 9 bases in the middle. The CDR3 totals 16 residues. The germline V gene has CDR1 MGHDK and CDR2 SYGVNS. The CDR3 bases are TGTGCCAGCAGTGAGCAAGGCCGCTCTGGGGCCAACGTCCTGACTTTC. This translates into CASSEQGRSGANVLTF.

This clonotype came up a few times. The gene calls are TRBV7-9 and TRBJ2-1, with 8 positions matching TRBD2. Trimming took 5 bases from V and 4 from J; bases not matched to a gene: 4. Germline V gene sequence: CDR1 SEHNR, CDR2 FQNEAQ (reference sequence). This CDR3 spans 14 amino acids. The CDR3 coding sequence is TGTGCCAGCAGCCCGGGGGGGCCGTACAATGAGCAGTTCTTC. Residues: CASSPGGPYNEQFF.

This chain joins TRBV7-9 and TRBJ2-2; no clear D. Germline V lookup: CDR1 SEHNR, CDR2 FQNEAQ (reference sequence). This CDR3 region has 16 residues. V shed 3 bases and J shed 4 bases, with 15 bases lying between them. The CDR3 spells CASSFRAPESTGELFF. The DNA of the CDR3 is TGTGCCAGCAGCTTCCGGGCCCCGGAGAGCACCGGGGAGCTGTTTTTT.

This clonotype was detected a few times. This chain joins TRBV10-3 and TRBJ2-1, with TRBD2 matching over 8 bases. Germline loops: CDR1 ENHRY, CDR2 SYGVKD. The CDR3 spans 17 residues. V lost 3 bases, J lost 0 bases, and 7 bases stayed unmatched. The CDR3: CAISERLATSSYNEQFF. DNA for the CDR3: TGTGCCATCAGTGAACGACTAGCGACCAGCTCCTACAATGAGCAGTTCTTC.

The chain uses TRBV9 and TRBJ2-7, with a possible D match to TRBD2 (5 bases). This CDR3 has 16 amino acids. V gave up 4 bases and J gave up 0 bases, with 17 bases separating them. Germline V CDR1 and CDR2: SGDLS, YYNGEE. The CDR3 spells CASSPPQRFPSYEQYF. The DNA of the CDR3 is TGTGCCAGCAGCCCCCCTCAGCGGTTTCCCTCCTACGAGCAGTACTTC.

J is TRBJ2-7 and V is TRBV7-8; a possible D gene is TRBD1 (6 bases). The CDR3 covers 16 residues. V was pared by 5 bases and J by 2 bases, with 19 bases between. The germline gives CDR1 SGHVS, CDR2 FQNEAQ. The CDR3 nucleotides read TGTGCCAGCAGCGGTAAACCGGGACATGGACCCTACGAGCAGTACTTC. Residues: CASSGKPGHGPYEQYF.

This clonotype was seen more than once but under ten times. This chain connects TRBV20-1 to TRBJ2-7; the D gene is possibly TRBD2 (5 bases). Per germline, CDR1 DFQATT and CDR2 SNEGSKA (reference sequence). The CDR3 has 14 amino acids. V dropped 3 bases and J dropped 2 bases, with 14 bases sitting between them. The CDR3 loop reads CSARYPRGPYEQYF. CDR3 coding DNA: TGCAGTGCTAGGTATCCCCGGGGTCCCTACGAGCAGTACTTC.

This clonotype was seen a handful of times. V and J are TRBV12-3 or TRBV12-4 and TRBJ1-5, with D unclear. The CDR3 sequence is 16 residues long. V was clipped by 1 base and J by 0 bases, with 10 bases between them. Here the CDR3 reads CASSLDNGYSNQPQHF. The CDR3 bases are TGTGCCAGCAGTTTAGATAATGGGTATAGCAATCAGCCCCAGCATTTT.

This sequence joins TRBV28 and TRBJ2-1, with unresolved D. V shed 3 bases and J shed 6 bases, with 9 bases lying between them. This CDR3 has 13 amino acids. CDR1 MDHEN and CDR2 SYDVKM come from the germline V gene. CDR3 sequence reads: CASSFPPSNEQFF. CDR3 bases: TGTGCCAGCAGTTTCCCCCCCTCCAATGAGCAGTTCTTC.

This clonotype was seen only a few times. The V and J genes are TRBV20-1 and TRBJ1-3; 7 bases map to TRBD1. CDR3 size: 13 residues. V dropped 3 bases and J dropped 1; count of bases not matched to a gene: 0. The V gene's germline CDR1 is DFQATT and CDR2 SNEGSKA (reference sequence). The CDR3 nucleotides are TGCAGTGCTAGGACAGGGTCTGGAAACACCATATATTTT. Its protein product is CSARTGSGNTIYF.

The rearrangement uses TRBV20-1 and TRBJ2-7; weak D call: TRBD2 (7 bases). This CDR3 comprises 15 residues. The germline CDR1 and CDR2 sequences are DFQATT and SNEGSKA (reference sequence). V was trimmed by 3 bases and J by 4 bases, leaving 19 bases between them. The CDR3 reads CSASDPGGRVYEQYF. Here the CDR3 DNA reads TGCAGTGCTAGCGACCCCGGGGGGCGGGTGTACGAGCAGTACTTC.